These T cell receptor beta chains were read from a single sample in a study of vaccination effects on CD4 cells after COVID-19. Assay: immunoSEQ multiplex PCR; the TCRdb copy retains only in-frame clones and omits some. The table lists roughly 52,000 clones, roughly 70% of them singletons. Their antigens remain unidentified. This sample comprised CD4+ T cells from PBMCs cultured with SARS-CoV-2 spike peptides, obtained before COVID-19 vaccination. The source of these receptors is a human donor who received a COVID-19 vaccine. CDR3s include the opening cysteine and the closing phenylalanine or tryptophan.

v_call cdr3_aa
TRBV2 CASSEQGQLNTEAFF
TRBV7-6 CASSFSLASGHLTYNEQFF
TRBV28 CASSPGGSRVNEKLFF
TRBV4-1 CASSQAGLTLAKNIQYF
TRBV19 CASSSMGQGSANVLTF
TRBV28 CASHGQVQAFF
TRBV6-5 CASSYSRQPTNGYTF
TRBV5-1 CASSLKGLSPETQYF
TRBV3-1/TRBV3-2 CASSQDPRTSKSTDTQYF
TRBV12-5 CASGLGTGQGNTIYF
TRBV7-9 CASNPGPGHTDTQYF
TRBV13 CASSSVEGLAKNIQYF
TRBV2 CASSERRLDVSTDTQYF
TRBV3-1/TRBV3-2 CASSQGVTVANYGYTF
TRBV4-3 CASSLNFWGANDSPLHF
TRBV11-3 CASSVGQGSEQFF
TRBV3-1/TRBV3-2 CASSQDPSESDTQYF
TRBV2 CASSVYQGANSPLHF
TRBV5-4 CASSLYGVETQYF
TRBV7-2 CASSLRPVATNEKLFF
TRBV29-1 CSVVYRASSETQYF
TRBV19 CASSRTSGTDTQYF
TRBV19 CASSIARMNTEAFF
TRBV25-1 CASSKKGHRAGYTF
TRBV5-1 CASSIGLAGGPGVDTQYF
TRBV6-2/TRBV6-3 CASSYGSPYEQYF
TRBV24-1 CATSDPDRGANTGELFF
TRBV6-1 CASSEQWVNNEQFF
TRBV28 CASSGYNEQFF
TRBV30 CAWSMEGTAPLHF
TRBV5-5 CASSFKVTGELFF
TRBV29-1 CSVGGETQYF
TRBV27 CASSFRPRRGLASGDNEQFF
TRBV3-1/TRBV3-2 CASSQWPGEQYF
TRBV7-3 CASSLKDYGDVTGYTF
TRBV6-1 CASSDRWGSTEAFF
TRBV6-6 CASRKGRTVLNTEAFF
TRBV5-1 CASSLTVGTGTYEQYF
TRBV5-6 CASSRPGHGGKTIYF
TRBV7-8 CASSPDRGLGNQPQHF
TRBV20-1 CSASPPGGDYEQYF
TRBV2 CASLLQENTEAFF
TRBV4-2 CASSQDRSSALRAGKLFF
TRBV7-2 CASSLRGNEQFF
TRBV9 CASSGANGGTEAFF
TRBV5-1 CASSLDLTGELFF
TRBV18 CASSPNKGGDTQYF
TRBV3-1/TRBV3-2 CASSQDSGSSYEQYF
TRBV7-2 CASSLDWAYEQYF
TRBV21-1 CARRRGTGDSYEQYF
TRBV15 CATSTPRLLNTEAFF
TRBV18 CASSPGQHLTLHF
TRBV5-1 CASSSGESSYEQYF
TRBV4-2 CASSQEGRDGGSIGAFF
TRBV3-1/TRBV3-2 CASSPAGGTYEQYF
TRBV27 CASSPAGTRFDNEQFF
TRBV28 CATKRSAGTGGYEQYF